This T cell receptor beta chain derives from a study of neurological immune-mediated disorders. The unsorted libraries had their origin in 2 million PBMCs stored at -80 C. Germline CDR1 is LNHNV and CDR2 is YYDKDF (reference sequence). The V gene lost 0 bases and the J gene lost 2 bases, with 10 bases spanning the gap. The CDR3 spans 15 residues. With 10-nucleotide random UMIs included, cDNA was synthesized by 5'RACE. TCRdb reanalysed the 5' RACE reads using MiXCR and keeps one entry per CDR3 protein. The data hold just under 60,000 distinct CDR3 sequences, with roughly 3.5% observed a single time. This clonotype has ten or more counts.

Sequenced input: PBMCs. The sequence came from a woman in her 30s with multiple sclerosis. The V gene is TRBV15, the J gene TRBJ2-5, with D possibly matching TRBD2 (6 bases). This CDR3 is CATSRDLGGQETQYF. For the CDR3, the DNA is TGTGCCACCAGCAGAGATCTGGGGGGACAAGAGACCCAGTACTTC.